The sequence of this TCR beta chain was determined in a study of blood T cell repertoires in COVID-19. Whole-study context: Spain, Italy and the United States supplied samples that represented acute and convalescent COVID-19.

Looked up from germline, CDR1 is MNHEY and CDR2 is SMNVEV (reference sequence). The CDR3 consists of 15 residues. V was trimmed by 6 bases and J by 7 bases, leaving 19 bases between them. The Seattle patients joined while their infection was active and were tracked longitudinally afterward. Method: immunoSEQ multiplex PCR; TCRdb's copy keeps in-frame clones and lacks some. Seen here are under 50,000 clones, just over 90% observed once, and the top ten hold roughly 1%. This chain uses TRBV27 with TRBJ2-1, with D perhaps TRBD2 (6 bases). This receptor was taken from a man between 60 and 75 years old with COVID-19, enrolled during active disease. The sequenced material came from peripheral blood. Written as DNA, the CDR3 is TGTGCCAGCAGCCCCGGGACTCGCCGTTGGAATGAGCAGTTCTTC. Protein: CASSPGTRRWNEQFF.